The clone carrying this T cell receptor (beta chain) came up a few times. The data derive from a study of T-cell reconstitution after alpha-beta-depleted transplantation in children. Trimming removed 1 base from V and 0 bases from J, with 13 bases in between. Germline V gene sequence: CDR1 SGHVS, CDR2 FQNEAQ. CDR3 length equals 18 residues. Preparing the TCRbeta library involved the use of unique molecular identifiers. TCRdb re-called the PCR reads through MiXCR, storing one row per CDR3 protein. Here the sample spans 500,000 to 600,000 distinct CDR3 sequences, around 20% being singletons. The chain couples TRBV7-8 to TRBJ2-6; a possible D gene is TRBD2 (5 bases). The receptor was isolated from a human donor who donated a stem cell graft to a child with acute lymphoblastic leukemia. The sample in question was PBMCs from the stem cell graft donor, obtained from the stem cell graft. The DNA for the CDR3 is TGTGCCAGCAGCTTAGTGACTCCGGGGAGCTCTGGGGCCAACGTCCTGACTTTC. Its protein is CASSLVTPGSSGANVLTF. The whole variable domain, filled in from reference TRBV7-8 and TRBJ2-6, reads GAGVSQSPRYKVAKRGQDVALRCDPISGHVSLFWYQQALGQGPEFLTYFQNEAQLDKSGLPSDRFFAERPEGSVSTLKIQRTQQEDSAVYLCASSLVTPGSSGANVLTFGAGSRLTVL.